This note documents a single T cell receptor beta chain sequence. As yet, its antigen is unknown. Clones were read by immunoSEQ multiplex PCR, and TCRdb kept only the in-frame ones, dropping some. The sample has 630,000 or so clones, roughly 98% seen once. Cells designated naive CD8 were CD45RO-negative and were positively selected for CCR7, with terminally differentiated effector memory CD45RA+ cells excluded. Participating donors were healthy, HIV-negative adults free of recent acute infections or vaccinations. This specimen comes from a study of shared clonotypes between healthy human individuals. Study outcomes and limitations: A handful of donors had roughly 5% of their naive CD4 clonotypes in common.

Germline V gives CDR1 MGHRA, CDR2 YSYEKL. V lost 1 base, J lost 0 bases, and 5 bases lay in between. This CDR3 contains 14 residues. This receptor was taken from a man between 25 and 39 years old in good health. The specimen was naive CD8+ T cells sorted from blood. V is TRBV4-1 and J is TRBJ2-3; D gene uncertain. The CDR3 bases are TGCGCCAGCAGCCAAGTAGGGAGCACAGATACGCAGTATTTT. It codes for CASSQVGSTDTQYF.